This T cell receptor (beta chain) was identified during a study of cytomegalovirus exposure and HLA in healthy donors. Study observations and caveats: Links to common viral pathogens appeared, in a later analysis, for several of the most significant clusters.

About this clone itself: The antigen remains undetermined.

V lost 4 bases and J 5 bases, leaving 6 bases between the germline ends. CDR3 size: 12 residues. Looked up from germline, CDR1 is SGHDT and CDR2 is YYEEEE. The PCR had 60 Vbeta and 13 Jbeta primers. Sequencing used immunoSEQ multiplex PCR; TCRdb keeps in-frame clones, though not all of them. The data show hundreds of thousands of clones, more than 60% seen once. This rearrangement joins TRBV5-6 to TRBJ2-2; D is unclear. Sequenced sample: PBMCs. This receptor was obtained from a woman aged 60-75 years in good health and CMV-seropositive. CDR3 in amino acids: CASSLLTGELFF. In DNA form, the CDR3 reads TGTGCCAGCAGCCTCCTTACCGGGGAGCTGTTTTTT. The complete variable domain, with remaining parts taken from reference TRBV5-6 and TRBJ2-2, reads DAGVTQSPTHLIKTRGQQVTLRCSPKSGHDTVSWYQQALGQGPQFIFQYYEEEERQRGNFPDRFSGHQFPNYSSELNVNALLLGDSALYLCASSLLTGELFFGEGSRLTVL.